These 21 T cell receptor beta chains share one sample of origin, sequenced in a study of Ad26.COV2.S vaccination and SARS-CoV-2 variants. Treatment described: roughly 18 received Ad26.COV2.S at low or high dose, single or two shots; about 5 received placebo; per-sample allocation not given. It was on day 63 after the first vaccine or placebo injection that samples were taken. Assay: immunoSEQ multiplex PCR; the TCRdb copy retains only in-frame clones and omits some. Among 300,000 to 400,000 clones listed, approximately 90% were seen once. The sequencing here drew on peripheral blood, taken in a trial of Ad26.COV2.S vaccine versus placebo. Receptors originate from a person between 18 and 59 years old who received the Ad26.COV2.S COVID-19 vaccine or a placebo.

This chain's CDR3 is CASSENWDRGMTPYEQYF. CDR3 DNA sequence: TGTGCCAGCAGTGAAAATTGGGACAGGGGGATGACCCCCTACGAGCAGTACTTC. This chain joins TRBV25-1 and TRBJ2-7, with 11 bases matching TRBD1. The CDR3 spans 18 residues. The trim removed 2 bases at V and 2 bases at J, leaving 11 bases unmatched. Per the germline V gene, CDR1 is MGHDK and CDR2 is SYGVNS.

CDR3 region: CASLLGASTDTQYF. The CDR3, as DNA: TGTGCCAGCCTACTGGGGGCGAGCACAGATACGCAGTATTTT. The chain carries TRBV5-8 and TRBJ2-3, with D maybe TRBD1 (6 bases). Looked up from germline, CDR1 is SGHTS and CDR2 is YDEGEE. V was clipped by 7 bases and J by 0 bases, with 12 bases between them. The CDR3 runs to 14 residues.

The chain joins TRBV27 to TRBJ2-1; tentative D call: TRBD2 (6 bases). The CDR3 is made up of 14 amino acids. Germline loops: CDR1 MNHEY, CDR2 SMNVEV (reference sequence). Trimming shortened V by 2 bases and J by 12 bases, and 17 bases separated the two germline ends. This CDR3 is CASSLVSGRSWQFF. CDR3 sequence (DNA): TGTGCCAGCAGTTTAGTCTCTGGGAGGTCCTGGCAGTTCTTC.

V and J are TRBV7-9 and TRBJ2-3, with a tentative D call TRBD2 (5 bases). The CDR3 runs to 16 residues. The V gene lost 2 bases and the J gene lost 3 bases, with 15 bases spanning the gap. Germline assignment: CDR1 SEHNR and CDR2 FQNEAQ (reference sequence). CDR3 sequence: CASSLSMRRGTDTQYF. In nucleotides, the CDR3 is TGTGCCAGCAGCTTATCTATGAGAAGAGGGACAGATACGCAGTATTTT.

The chain carries TRBV18 and TRBJ1-1, with D uncertain. CDR1 and CDR2 from the germline V gene are KGHSH and LQKENI. The CDR3 loop spans 16 amino acids. Trimming shortened V by 3 bases and J by 1 base, and 15 bases separated the two germline ends. The CDR3 loop is CASSPALQSRNTEAFF. The CDR3 DNA is TGTGCCAGCTCACCCGCCCTACAGTCGAGGAACACTGAAGCTTTCTTT. Full variable domain (missing parts from reference TRBV18 and TRBJ1-1): NAGVMQNPRHLVRRRGQEARLRCSPMKGHSHVYWYRQLPEEGLKFMVYLQKENIIDESGMPKERFSAEFPKEGPSILRIQQVVRGDSAAYFCASSPALQSRNTEAFFGQGTRLTVV.

The rearrangement joins TRBV12-3 or TRBV12-4 to TRBJ1-5; no clear D gene. This CDR3 is built from 13 residues. Trimming took 4 bases from V and 3 from J, leaving 7 bases between them. The CDR3 DNA is TGTGCCAGCAGTTGGTCAACCAATCAGCCCCAGCATTTT. Its protein is CASSWSTNQPQHF.

This clone was observed a single time. The chain uses TRBV7-2 and TRBJ2-1, with 9 bases that match TRBD2. Looked up from germline, CDR1 is SGHTA and CDR2 is FQGNSA. Trimming removed 1 base from V and 2 bases from J; junction bases left unmatched: 0. The CDR3 covers 15 residues. The CDR3 spells CASSLVAGAYNEQFF. In DNA, the CDR3 is TGTGCCAGCAGCTTAGTAGCGGGAGCCTACAATGAGCAGTTCTTC.

V is TRBV11-1 and J is TRBJ2-5, with a tentative D call TRBD2 (5 bases). The CDR3 extends over 14 amino acids. V was clipped by 5 bases and J by 1 base, with 11 bases between them. The germline V gene encodes CDR1 SGHAT and CDR2 FQDESV (reference sequence). CDR3 sequence reads: CASSPRDSQETQYF. CDR3 bases: TGTGCCAGCAGCCCACGGGATTCCCAAGAGACCCAGTACTTC.

This clone was recorded only once. This CDR3 is CASKGAGTLLAEKLFF. CDR3 DNA sequence: TGTGCCAGCAAGGGGGCAGGAACACTTCTCGCTGAAAAACTGTTTTTT. The chain has TRBV28 and TRBJ1-4; 7 bases are shared with TRBD1. This CDR3 has 16 amino acids. The V gene's germline CDR1 is MDHEN and CDR2 SYDVKM. The ends lost 7 bases at V and 7 bases at J; junction bases unmatched: 15.

The chain employs TRBV4-3 and TRBJ2-4; the D gene is possibly TRBD2 (5 bases). V was shortened by 1 base and J by 0 bases, with 10 bases between the two germline ends. The CDR3 is 16 residues long. The germline CDR1 and CDR2 sequences are LGHNA and YSLEER. The CDR3 sequence: CASSQGGGTAKNIQYF. The CDR3 DNA follows: TGCGCCAGCAGCCAAGGCGGAGGAACAGCCAAAAACATTCAGTACTTC.

To note about this clone: The identical CDR3 is also encoded by other nucleotide sequences in the sample. The chain is built from TRBV12-3 or TRBV12-4 and TRBJ2-7, with D perhaps being TRBD1 or TRBD2 (6 bases each). The CDR3 has 13 residues. The ends were cut back, 2 bases at V and 2 bases at J, with 7 bases in the middle. CDR3 residues: CASSLRGAYEQYF. The CDR3 coding sequence is TGTGCCAGCAGTTTAAGGGGGGCCTACGAGCAGTACTTC.

The chain uses TRBV25-1 and TRBJ2-3, with D perhaps matching TRBD2 (5 bases). Per the germline V gene, CDR1 is MGHDK and CDR2 is SYGVNS. This CDR3 is built from 12 residues. Trimming stripped 6 bases from V and 2 bases from J, with 6 bases between. The CDR3 is CASSGVTDTQYF. CDR3 bases: TGTGCCAGCAGCGGGGTCACAGATACGCAGTATTTT.

The chain carries TRBV28 and TRBJ1-5; D may be TRBD1 (5 bases). Per the germline V gene, CDR1 is MDHEN and CDR2 is SYDVKM. The V end was cut by 4 bases, the J end by 5 bases, with 18 bases between. The CDR3 has 16 amino acids. CDR3 protein: CASSSVLLGGDQPQHF. For the CDR3, the DNA is TGTGCCAGCAGTTCGGTCCTCCTCGGGGGAGATCAGCCCCAGCATTTT.

The chain combines TRBV11-1 with TRBJ1-3; D is unresolved. The CDR3 consists of 15 residues. Germline V gene sequence: CDR1 SGHAT, CDR2 FQDESV (reference sequence). V was shortened by 2 bases and J by 0 bases, with 8 bases between the two germline ends. The CDR3 region is CASSLLRGSGNTIYF. Written as DNA, the CDR3 is TGTGCCAGCAGCTTACTCCGGGGCTCTGGAAACACCATATATTTT.

The chain combines TRBV11-2 with TRBJ1-6, with TRBD1 matching over 7 bases. This CDR3 is 15 amino acids long. Germline V gene sequence: CDR1 SGHAT, CDR2 FQNNGV. J lost 10 bases, V lost 4 bases, and 10 bases had no gene match. The CDR3 sequence is CASSSYRGSESPLHF. The CDR3 region has the DNA TGTGCCAGCAGCTCTTACAGGGGAAGTGAGTCACCCCTCCACTTT. The variable domain in full, completed from reference TRBV11-2 and TRBJ1-6, reads EAGVAQSPRYKIIEKRQSVAFWCNPISGHATLYWYQQILGQGPKLLIQFQNNGVVDDSQLPKDRFSAERLKGVDSTLKIQPAKLEDSAVYLCASSSYRGSESPLHFGNGTRLTVT.

J is TRBJ1-5 and V is TRBV19, with 9 bases matching TRBD1. The junction had 5 bases not matched to a gene; V was cut back by 5 bases and J by 6 bases. The CDR3 contains 14 residues. Germline assignment: CDR1 LNHDA and CDR2 SQIVND (reference sequence). CDR3 bases: TGTGCCAGTAGTGGGACAGGGCCTCGTCAGCCCCAGCATTTT. Residues: CASSGTGPRQPQHF.

This clone has only one observation. The V and J genes are TRBV10-3 and TRBJ2-5; the D gene is possibly TRBD1 (6 bases). V gave up 2 bases and J gave up 3 bases, with 19 bases separating them. Germline V gene lookup returns CDR1 ENHRY and CDR2 SYGVKD. CDR3 length: 17 amino acids. The CDR3 protein is CAISERGWGRSKETQYF. CDR3 in DNA: TGTGCCATCAGTGAGAGGGGGTGGGGGCGCTCTAAAGAGACCCAGTACTTC.

The chain couples TRBV7-2 to TRBJ2-7, with a possible D match to TRBD2 (7 bases). CDR3 size: 15 residues. Trimming stripped 8 bases from V and 2 bases from J, with 19 bases between. Germline CDR1 and CDR2: SGHTA and FQGNSA. CDR3 DNA: TGTGCCAGCTCACCTGGGGGGCGGGGGACCTACGAGCAGTACTTC. Encoded protein: CASSPGGRGTYEQYF.

Remarks on this clone: One end of the junction does not line up with germline, which may come from a read error. The chain combines TRBV10-3 with TRBJ1-2; D is undetermined. Germline V gene lookup returns CDR1 ENHRY and CDR2 SYGVKD. CDR3 length equals 11 residues. The CDR3 sequence is CAISGVSGYTF. CDR3 sequence (DNA): TGTGCCATTAGTGGGGTGTCTGGCTACACCTTC.

This clone has only one observation. This rearrangement joins TRBV25-1 to TRBJ2-2; D perhaps matches TRBD1 (5 bases). CDR1 is MGHDK, CDR2 SYGVNS, per germline. Between the trimmed V and J ends, which lost 2 bases and 14 bases, there was a span of 21 bases. This CDR3 has 15 amino acids. The CDR3 DNA reads as TGTGCCAGCAGTGAAAGGGGCCTAGTGAGTGGGCGACTGTTTTTT. It codes for CASSERGLVSGRLFF.

This clone was picked up one time. The chain employs TRBV15 and TRBJ2-5; no clear D. CDR3 length: 13 amino acids. From germline, CDR1 is LNHNV and CDR2 YYDKDF (reference sequence). Trimming took 1 base from V and 2 from J, leaving 5 bases between them. This chain's CDR3 is CATSRAPQETQYF. As DNA, the CDR3 is TGTGCCACCAGCAGAGCCCCTCAAGAGACCCAGTACTTC.